Described below is a single T cell receptor (beta chain) sequence and its context. Its antigen is not known. The record originates from a study of OX40 agonist ivuxolimab in advanced cancers. About the research overall: Patients with hepatocellular carcinoma, melanoma, renal cell or head and neck cancer made up the dose-escalation patients.

CDR3 size: 16 residues. Losses at the gene ends were 2 bases for V and 0 bases for J; bases not matched to a gene: 5. CDR1 and CDR2 (germline): SEHNR, FQNEAQ (reference sequence). Assay: immunoSEQ multiplex PCR; the TCRdb copy retains only in-frame clones and omits some. The sample lists around 18,000 clones; 75% to 90% were seen once. Broader study findings: The study observed clonal expansion of CD4+ and CD8+ blood T cells by week 6 at 0.1 to 3.0 mg/kg. The study found among the lowest clonal expansion in partial responders at 0.1-3.0 mg/kg. What antigens the expanded peripheral T cells recognized was never established.

Source: CD4+ or CD8+ T cells sorted from blood, taken in a trial of the OX40 agonist ivuxolimab. This sequence joins TRBV7-9 and TRBJ2-3, with 7 positions matching TRBD1. The source of this sequence is an adult with an advanced solid tumor such as melanoma, head and neck, liver or kidney cancer. Here the CDR3 reads CASSLPGTASTDTQYF. In DNA form, the CDR3 reads TGTGCCAGCAGCTTACCTGGGACAGCGAGCACAGATACGCAGTATTTT.